The clone carrying this TCR beta chain was seen a few times. Amplified regions were TCR beta CDR3 sequences from RNA transcripts. Primed by the HTBI set, a first-round RT-PCR was run on the TCR CDR3. MiXCR, applied by TCRdb to the multiplex PCR reads, yields one record per CDR3 protein. The sample holds hundreds of thousands of distinct CDR3 sequences; about two fifths are singletons and the top ten take more than 7%. This CDR3 has 14 amino acids. The V end was cut by 4 bases, the J end by 3 bases, with 12 bases between. This sample is drawn from a study of T cells in Graves' hyperthyroidism and ophthalmopathy. Clinical symptoms, serum thyroxine, TRAb, thyroid ultrasound and orbital computed tomography informed diagnoses.

The chain combines TRBV12-3 or TRBV12-4 with TRBJ1-1; D is undetermined. The sequence came from a man between 18 and 35 years old with Graves' hyperthyroidism. Sequenced: blood. This chain's CDR3 is CASSYDNLYTEAFF. The CDR3 DNA is TGTGCCAGCAGTTACGACAACCTCTACACTGAAGCTTTCTTT.